A single sample gave rise to the 26 T cell receptor beta chains below, sequenced in a study of vaccination and CD4 T cells after COVID-19. Sequenced with the Oncomine TCR Beta short-read assay was DNA taken from cultured CD4+ T cells. Using its own MiXCR run on the PCR reads, TCRdb lists one record per CDR3 protein. The sample gives some 14,000 distinct CDR3 sequences, 41% of which show up once; roughly 9.2% is in the top ten. Antigen specificity for these receptors is unknown. The treatment denotes: approximately 11-day PBMC culture with coronavirus spike peptide pools or control peptides (ViraFEST assay). The material sequenced was CD4+ T cells from blood, cultured in vitro, taken after SARS-CoV-2 vaccination. Receptors were obtained from a human donor who had recovered from COVID-19.

This chain's CDR3 is CASSLAAGGPNEQFF. CDR3 nucleotide sequence: TGTGCCAGCAGCTTAGCCGCGGGAGGCCCCAATGAGCAGTTCTTC. The genes are TRBV7-7 and TRBJ2-1, with 8 bases lining up with TRBD2. The germline V gene has CDR1 SSHAT and CDR2 FNYEAQ (reference sequence). This CDR3 contains 15 residues. With V trimmed by 0 bases and J by 6 bases, 4 bases remained unmatched.

The V call is TRBV6-1, the J call TRBJ1-5; the match to TRBD1 covers 7 bases. Germline loops: CDR1 MNHNS, CDR2 SASEGT. Unmatched junction bases numbered 4, after V lost 4 bases and J lost 4 bases. The CDR3 is 14 residues long. The CDR3 sequence: CASSAGTVNQPQHF. The DNA of the CDR3 is TGTGCCAGCAGTGCGGGGACAGTGAATCAGCCCCAGCATTTT.

The chain links TRBV7-2 to TRBJ1-6; 7 bases match TRBD1. The junction had 15 bases not matched to a gene; V was cut back by 3 bases and J by 10 bases. The CDR3 has 17 amino acids. Germline-derived CDR1 and CDR2 are SGHTA and FQGNSA. CDR3: CASSFEGNRDRGSPLHF. Written as DNA, the CDR3 is TGTGCCAGCAGCTTTGAGGGAAACCGGGACAGAGGATCACCCCTCCACTTT.

The gene calls are TRBV7-2 and TRBJ1-1; no reliable D call. V lost 6 bases and J 0 bases, leaving 11 bases between the germline ends. Germline loops: CDR1 SGHTA, CDR2 FQGNSA. CDR3 size: 14 residues. CDR3 protein: CASRAHGVNTEAFF. In DNA form, the CDR3 reads TGTGCCAGCAGGGCCCACGGGGTGAACACTGAAGCTTTCTTT.

This clonotype was found a few times. The chain combines TRBV10-3 with TRBJ1-1; the match to TRBD1 covers 7 bases. Germline trimming cut 0 bases from V and 3 bases from J; bases unmatched to any gene: 10. The germline V gene has CDR1 ENHRY and CDR2 SYGVKD. CDR3 length: 17 amino acids. The chain's CDR3 is CAISESLVRQGHTEAFF. As DNA, the CDR3 is TGTGCCATCAGTGAGTCGTTGGTTCGACAGGGCCACACTGAAGCTTTCTTT.

V is TRBV10-2 and J is TRBJ1-6; 7 positions agree with TRBD1. With 4 bases clipped from V and 5 bases from J, the junction kept 8 bases outside the gene matches. The CDR3 has 16 amino acids. The germline CDR1 and CDR2 sequences are WSHSY and SAAADI. The CDR3 coding sequence is TGCGCCAGCAGTGCAGCTGGAGGGGGCGATAATTCACCCCTCCACTTT. This translates into CASSAAGGGDNSPLHF.

The chain joins TRBV6-2 or TRBV6-3 to TRBJ2-3, with 8 positions matching TRBD1. This CDR3 is built from 14 residues. V gave up 5 bases and J gave up 3 bases; unmatched junction bases: 4. Germline CDR1 and CDR2: MNHEY and SVGEGT. The DNA of the CDR3 is TGTGCCAGCAGTGGACAGGGTCATACAGATACGCAGTATTTT. This codes for CASSGQGHTDTQYF.

This clonotype has just a few counts. This chain links TRBV2 with TRBJ2-7; TRBD1 matches at 10 bases. The J segment lost 5 bases and the V segment lost 3 bases, leaving 7 bases of the junction unmatched. Germline CDR1 and CDR2: SNHLY and FYNNEI. This CDR3 is 15 amino acids long. The CDR3 nucleotides are TGTGCCAGCAGTGATTCTAGGGACAGGGGCCACGAGCAGTACTTC. Its translation is CASSDSRDRGHEQYF.

This clonotype was seen a few times. This rearrangement joins TRBV7-9 to TRBJ1-2; 7 nucleotides align to TRBD1. CDR1 SEHNR and CDR2 FQNEAQ come from the germline V gene (reference sequence). Trimming cost V 3 bases and J 4 bases; bases outside gene matches: 5. This CDR3 has 14 residues. In DNA form, the CDR3 reads TGTGCCAGCAGCTTGACAGGGCTTGGCTATGGCTACACCTTC. Residues: CASSLTGLGYGYTF.

There are a few counts of this clonotype. The chain employs TRBV7-6 and TRBJ1-2, with D unclear. V was cut by 0 bases and J by 5 bases, with 7 bases left in between. Germline CDR1 SGHVS, CDR2 FNYEAQ. The CDR3 is 13 amino acids. The chain's CDR3 is CASSLAPEYGYTF. The DNA of the CDR3 is TGTGCCAGCAGCTTAGCGCCCGAATATGGCTACACCTTC.

In its sample, this clonotype was seen a few times. The chain couples TRBV28 to TRBJ1-5; TRBD1 aligns across 8 bases. Germline V CDR1 and CDR2: MDHEN, SYDVKM. The V and J ends lost 6 bases and 6 bases, in that order; junction bases with no gene match: 7. The CDR3 loop spans 14 amino acids. In DNA, the CDR3 is TGTGCCAGCAGGTCGACAGGGGCAGGTCAGCCCCAGCATTTT. This gives the protein CASRSTGAGQPQHF.

This rearrangement joins TRBV28 to TRBJ2-4; a possible D gene is TRBD1 (6 bases). Looked up from germline, CDR1 is MDHEN and CDR2 is SYDVKM. The CDR3 spans 16 residues. Trimming cost V 6 bases and J 1 base, with 16 bases left between them. The CDR3 spells CASSPRGEGAKNIQYF. The CDR3 DNA reads as TGTGCCAGCAGCCCCAGGGGAGAGGGGGCCAAAAACATTCAGTACTTC.

CDR3 region: CASSQEGDNSPLHF. The CDR3 DNA reads as TGTGCCAGCAGCCAAGAGGGGGATAATTCACCCCTCCACTTT. V and J are TRBV14 and TRBJ1-6; D perhaps matches TRBD1 (5 bases). CDR1 SGHDN and CDR2 FVKESK come from the germline V gene. V gave up 0 bases and J gave up 5 bases, with 5 bases separating them. This CDR3 region has 14 residues.

This clonotype was seen more than once but under ten times. The rearrangement joins TRBV19 to TRBJ1-5; D perhaps matches TRBD1 (6 bases). V lost 3 bases and J lost 2, with 8 bases in between. The CDR3 has 14 residues. CDR1 LNHDA and CDR2 SQIVND come from the germline V gene (reference sequence). CDR3 amino acids: CASSMTGGNQPQHF. For the CDR3, the DNA is TGTGCCAGTAGTATGACAGGTGGCAATCAGCCCCAGCATTTT.

V gene TRBV19 combines with J gene TRBJ2-3; 11 bases align to TRBD2. Germline V gene lookup returns CDR1 LNHDA and CDR2 SQIVND (reference sequence). The ends lost 9 bases at V and 6 bases at J; junction bases unmatched: 2. CDR3 length: 12 residues. The DNA for the CDR3 is TGTGCCAGCGGGACTAGCGGTGATACGCAGTATTTT. Protein sequence: CASGTSGDTQYF. The complete variable domain, with remaining parts taken from reference TRBV19 and TRBJ2-3, reads DGGITQSPKYLFRKEGQNVTLSCEQNLNHDAMYWYRQDPGQGLRLIYYSQIVNDFQKGDIAEGYSVSREKKESFPLTVTSAQKNPTAFYLCASGTSGDTQYFGPGTRLTVL.

Here the CDR3 reads CASSLAPPSGQETQYF. Here the CDR3 DNA reads TGTGCCAGCAGTTTAGCGCCGCCAAGCGGGCAAGAGACCCAGTACTTC. The chain joins TRBV12-3 or TRBV12-4 to TRBJ2-5, with D possibly TRBD2 on 6 matching bases. V dropped 0 bases and J dropped 2 bases, with 13 bases sitting between them. The CDR3 has 16 residues.

The CDR3 region is CASSWVDRVNTEAFF. Here the CDR3 DNA reads TGTGCCAGCAGTTGGGTCGACAGGGTGAACACTGAAGCTTTCTTT. V usage is TRBV12-3 or TRBV12-4 and J usage is TRBJ1-1, with 7 bases identical to TRBD1. The CDR3 length is 15 residues. The ends lost 4 bases at V and 0 bases at J; junction bases unmatched: 5.

The chain employs TRBV19 and TRBJ1-5, with no clear D. This CDR3 has 16 residues. The germline V and J ends were trimmed by 1 base and 0 bases, with 10 bases remaining between them. Per germline, CDR1 LNHDA and CDR2 SQIVND (reference sequence). The CDR3 loop reads CASSIGESISNQPQHF. CDR3 coding DNA: TGTGCCAGTAGTATAGGGGAGTCTATTAGCAATCAGCCCCAGCATTTT.

A few counts support this clonotype. The rearrangement links TRBV7-9 to TRBJ2-1; D remains unclear. CDR1 and CDR2 from the germline V gene are SEHNR and FQNEAQ (reference sequence). V dropped 4 bases and J dropped 0 bases, with 16 bases sitting between them. The CDR3 sequence is 17 residues long. CDR3 coding DNA: TGTGCCAGCAGCTGGGCTCGGGCAGCCAGCTCCTACAATGAGCAGTTCTTC. Protein product: CASSWARAASSYNEQFF.

The J gene is TRBJ1-5, the V gene TRBV5-5, with a possible D match to TRBD1 (5 bases). Germline loops: CDR1 SGHKS, CDR2 YYEKEE (reference sequence). The germline V and J ends were trimmed by 0 bases and 7 bases, with 14 bases remaining between them. The CDR3 is 15 residues long. The CDR3 nucleotides read TGTGCCAGCAGCTTGGATGGGGCCGATGCCCAGCCCCAGCATTTT. Translated, it gives CASSLDGADAQPQHF.

There are a few counts of this clonotype. This chain connects TRBV7-2 to TRBJ1-3; D gene uncertain. The CDR3 has 12 amino acids. The germline V gene encodes CDR1 SGHTA and CDR2 FQGNSA. The V end was cut by 4 bases, the J end by 5 bases, with 6 bases between. CDR3 protein: CASSSERNTIYF. CDR3 nucleotide sequence: TGTGCCAGCAGCTCTGAGCGAAACACCATATATTTT.

The chain is built from TRBV25-1 and TRBJ2-1; 8 positions agree with TRBD2. The CDR3 has 17 residues. CDR1 and CDR2 (germline): MGHDK, SYGVNS. J gave up 0 bases and V 1 base, and 5 bases lay outside the gene matches. The CDR3 nucleotides read TGTGCCAGCAGTGAATGGGCCAGCGGGAGCTCCTACAATGAGCAGTTCTTC. Its translation: CASSEWASGSSYNEQFF.

This clonotype turned up a few times. This chain uses TRBV6-1 with TRBJ2-3; D ambiguous. V gave up 7 bases and J gave up 4 bases, with 12 bases separating them. CDR1 and CDR2 from the germline V gene are MNHNS and SASEGT. The CDR3 extends over 13 amino acids. The CDR3 reads CASKQSAADTQYF. The CDR3 coding sequence is TGTGCCAGCAAACAGAGCGCCGCAGATACGCAGTATTTT.

The gene calls are TRBV12-3 or TRBV12-4 and TRBJ1-5, with no clear D. Deletions cut 3 bases from V and 2 bases from J, with 11 bases between. The CDR3 is 15 residues long. The CDR3 reads CASSLSESGNQPQHF. In nucleotides, the CDR3 is TGTGCCAGCAGTTTGTCAGAATCGGGCAATCAGCCCCAGCATTTT.

This clonotype was seen a handful of times. J is TRBJ1-2 and V is TRBV6-1; D remains ambiguous. Germline V gene sequence: CDR1 MNHNS, CDR2 SASEGT. The CDR3 totals 12 residues. V was shortened by 11 bases and J by 3 bases, with 13 bases between the two germline ends. CDR3 DNA sequence: TGTGCCGTTTCTGGGCAGGACTATGGCTACACCTTC. Amino acid sequence: CAVSGQDYGYTF.

V gene TRBV7-3 combines with J gene TRBJ1-2, with 7 nucleotides matching TRBD1. The germline CDR1 and CDR2 sequences are SGHTA and FQGTGA. The trim removed 3 bases at V and 4 bases at J, leaving 8 bases unmatched. This CDR3 region has 15 residues. CDR3 amino acids: CASSFRGTDLYGYTF. CDR3 bases: TGTGCCAGCAGCTTTCGCGGGACAGATCTCTATGGCTACACCTTC.